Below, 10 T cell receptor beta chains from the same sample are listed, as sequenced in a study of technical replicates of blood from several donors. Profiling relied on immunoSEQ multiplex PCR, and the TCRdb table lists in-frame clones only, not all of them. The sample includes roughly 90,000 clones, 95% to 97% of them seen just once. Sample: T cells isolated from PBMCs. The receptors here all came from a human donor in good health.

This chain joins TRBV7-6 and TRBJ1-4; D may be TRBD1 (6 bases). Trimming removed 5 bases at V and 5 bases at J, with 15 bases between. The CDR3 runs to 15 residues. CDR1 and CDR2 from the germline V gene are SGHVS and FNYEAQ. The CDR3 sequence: CASSTTDRLNEKLFF. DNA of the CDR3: TGTGCCAGCAGCACAACCGACAGGTTGAATGAAAAACTGTTTTTT.

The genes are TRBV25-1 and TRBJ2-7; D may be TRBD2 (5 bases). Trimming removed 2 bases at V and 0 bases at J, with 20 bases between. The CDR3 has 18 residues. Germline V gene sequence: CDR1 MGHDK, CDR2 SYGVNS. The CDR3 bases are TGTGCCAGCAGTGAAAAAAGTAAGAGGGCCGACCTCTCCTACGAGCAGTACTTC. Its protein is CASSEKSKRADLSYEQYF.

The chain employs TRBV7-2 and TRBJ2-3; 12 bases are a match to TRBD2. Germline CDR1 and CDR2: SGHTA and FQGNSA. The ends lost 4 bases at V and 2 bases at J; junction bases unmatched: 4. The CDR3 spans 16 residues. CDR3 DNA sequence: TGTGCCAGCAGCTCCGCTAGCGGGAGGGCCACAGATACGCAGTATTTT. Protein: CASSSASGRATDTQYF.

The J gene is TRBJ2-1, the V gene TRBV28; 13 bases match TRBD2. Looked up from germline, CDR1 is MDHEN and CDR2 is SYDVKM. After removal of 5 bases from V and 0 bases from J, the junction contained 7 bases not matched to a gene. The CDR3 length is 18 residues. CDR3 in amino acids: CASSPLRTSGSSYNEQFF. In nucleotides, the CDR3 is TGTGCCAGCAGTCCGCTAAGGACTAGCGGGAGCTCCTACAATGAGCAGTTCTTC.

The CDR3 reads CASRAGWTEAFF. CDR3 coding DNA: TGTGCCAGCAGAGCAGGGTGGACTGAAGCTTTCTTT. This chain links TRBV6-1 with TRBJ1-1; TRBD1 might be the D (5 bases). Germline values: CDR1 MNHNS, CDR2 SASEGT. The CDR3 runs to 12 residues. Trimming stripped 6 bases from V and 5 bases from J, with 10 bases between.

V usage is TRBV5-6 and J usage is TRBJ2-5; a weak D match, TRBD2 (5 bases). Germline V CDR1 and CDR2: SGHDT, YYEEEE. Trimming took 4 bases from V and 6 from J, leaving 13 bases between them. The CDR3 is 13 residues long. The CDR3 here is CASSQGLPQTQYF. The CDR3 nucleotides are TGTGCCAGCAGCCAAGGACTCCCCCAGACCCAGTACTTC. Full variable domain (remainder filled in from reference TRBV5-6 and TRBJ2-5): DAGVTQSPTHLIKTRGQQVTLRCSPKSGHDTVSWYQQALGQGPQFIFQYYEEEERQRGNFPDRFSGHQFPNYSSELNVNALLLGDSALYLCASSQGLPQTQYFGPGTRLLVL.

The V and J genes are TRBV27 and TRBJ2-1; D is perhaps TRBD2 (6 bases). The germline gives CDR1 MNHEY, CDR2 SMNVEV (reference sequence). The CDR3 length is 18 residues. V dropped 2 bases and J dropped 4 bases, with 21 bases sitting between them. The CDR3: CASSLNGAGTFLYNEQFF. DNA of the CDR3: TGTGCCAGCAGTTTAAACGGGGCCGGGACTTTCCTTTACAATGAGCAGTTCTTC.

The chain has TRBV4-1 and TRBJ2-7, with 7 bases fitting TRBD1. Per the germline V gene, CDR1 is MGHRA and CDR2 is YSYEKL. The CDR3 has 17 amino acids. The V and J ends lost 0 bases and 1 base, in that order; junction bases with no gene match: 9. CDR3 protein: CASSQEDRVHFSYEQYF. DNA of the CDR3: TGCGCCAGCAGCCAAGAAGACAGGGTTCACTTTTCCTACGAGCAGTACTTC.

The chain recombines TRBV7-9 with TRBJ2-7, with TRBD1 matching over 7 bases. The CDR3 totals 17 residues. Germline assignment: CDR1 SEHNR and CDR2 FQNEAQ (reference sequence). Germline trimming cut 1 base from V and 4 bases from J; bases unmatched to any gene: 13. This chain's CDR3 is CASSLVSFGTVSYEQYF. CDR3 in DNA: TGTGCCAGCAGCTTAGTCTCTTTTGGGACAGTTTCTTACGAGCAGTACTTC.

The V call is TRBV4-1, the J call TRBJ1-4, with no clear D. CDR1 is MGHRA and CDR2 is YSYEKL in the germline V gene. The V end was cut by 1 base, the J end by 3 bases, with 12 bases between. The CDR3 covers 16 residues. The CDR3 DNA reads TGCGCCAGCAGCCAAGTTCTAATCGTTTCTAATGAAAAACTGTTTTTT. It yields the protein CASSQVLIVSNEKLFF.